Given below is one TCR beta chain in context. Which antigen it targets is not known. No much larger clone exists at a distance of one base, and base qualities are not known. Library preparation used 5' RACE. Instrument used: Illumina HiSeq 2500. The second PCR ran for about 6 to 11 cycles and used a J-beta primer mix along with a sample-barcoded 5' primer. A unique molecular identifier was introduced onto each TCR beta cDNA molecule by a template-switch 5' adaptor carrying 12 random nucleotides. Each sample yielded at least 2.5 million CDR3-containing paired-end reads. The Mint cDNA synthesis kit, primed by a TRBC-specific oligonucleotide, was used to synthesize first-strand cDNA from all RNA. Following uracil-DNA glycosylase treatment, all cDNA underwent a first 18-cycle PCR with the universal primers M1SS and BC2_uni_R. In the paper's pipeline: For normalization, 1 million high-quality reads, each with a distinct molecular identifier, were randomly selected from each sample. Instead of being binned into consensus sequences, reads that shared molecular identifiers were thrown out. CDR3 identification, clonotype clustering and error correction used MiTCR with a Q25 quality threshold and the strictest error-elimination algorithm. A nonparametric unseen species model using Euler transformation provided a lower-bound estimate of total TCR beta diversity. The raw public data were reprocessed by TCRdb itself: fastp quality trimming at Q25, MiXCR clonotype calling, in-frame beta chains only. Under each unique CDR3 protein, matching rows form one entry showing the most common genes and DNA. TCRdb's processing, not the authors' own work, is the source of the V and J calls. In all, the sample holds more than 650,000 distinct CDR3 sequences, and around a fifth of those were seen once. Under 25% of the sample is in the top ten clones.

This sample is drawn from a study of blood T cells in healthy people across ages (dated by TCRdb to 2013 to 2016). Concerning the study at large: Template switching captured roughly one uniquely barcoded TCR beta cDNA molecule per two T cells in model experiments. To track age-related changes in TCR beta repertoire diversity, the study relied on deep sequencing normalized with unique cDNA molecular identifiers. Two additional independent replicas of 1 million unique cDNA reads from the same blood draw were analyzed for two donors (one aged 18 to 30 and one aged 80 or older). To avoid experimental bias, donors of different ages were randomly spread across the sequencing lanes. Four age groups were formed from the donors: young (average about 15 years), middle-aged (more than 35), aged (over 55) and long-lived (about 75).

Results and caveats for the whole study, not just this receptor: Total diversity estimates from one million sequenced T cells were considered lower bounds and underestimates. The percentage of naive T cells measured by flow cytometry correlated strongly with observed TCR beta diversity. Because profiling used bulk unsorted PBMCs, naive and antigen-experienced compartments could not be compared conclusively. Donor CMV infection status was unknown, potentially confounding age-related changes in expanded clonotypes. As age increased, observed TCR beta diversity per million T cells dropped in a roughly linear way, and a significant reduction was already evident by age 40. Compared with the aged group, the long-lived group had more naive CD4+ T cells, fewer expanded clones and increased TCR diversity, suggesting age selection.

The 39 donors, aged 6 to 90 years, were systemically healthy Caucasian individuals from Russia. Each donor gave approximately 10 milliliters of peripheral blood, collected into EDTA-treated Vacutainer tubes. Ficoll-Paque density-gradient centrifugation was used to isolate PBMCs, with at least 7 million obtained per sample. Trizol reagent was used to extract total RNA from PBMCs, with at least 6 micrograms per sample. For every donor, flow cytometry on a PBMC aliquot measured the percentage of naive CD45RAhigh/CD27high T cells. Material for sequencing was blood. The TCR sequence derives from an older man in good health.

This receptor carries the CDR3 CASSLALQGNYGYTF. The nucleotide sequence reads TGTGCCAGCAGCTTAGCCCTACAGGGGAACTATGGCTACACCTTC. The V gene is TRBV7-8 and the J gene is TRBJ1-2; TRBD1 matches 7 bases in the middle. V is trimmed back by 0 bases and J by 2 bases, and the junction contains 3 bases that no gene match accounts for. The CDR3 measures 15 amino acids from cysteine to phenylalanine. Just CDR3 DNA is preserved here, 45 bases in frame from base 1. For CDR1 and CDR2, the germline V gene lists SGHVS and FQNEAQ.